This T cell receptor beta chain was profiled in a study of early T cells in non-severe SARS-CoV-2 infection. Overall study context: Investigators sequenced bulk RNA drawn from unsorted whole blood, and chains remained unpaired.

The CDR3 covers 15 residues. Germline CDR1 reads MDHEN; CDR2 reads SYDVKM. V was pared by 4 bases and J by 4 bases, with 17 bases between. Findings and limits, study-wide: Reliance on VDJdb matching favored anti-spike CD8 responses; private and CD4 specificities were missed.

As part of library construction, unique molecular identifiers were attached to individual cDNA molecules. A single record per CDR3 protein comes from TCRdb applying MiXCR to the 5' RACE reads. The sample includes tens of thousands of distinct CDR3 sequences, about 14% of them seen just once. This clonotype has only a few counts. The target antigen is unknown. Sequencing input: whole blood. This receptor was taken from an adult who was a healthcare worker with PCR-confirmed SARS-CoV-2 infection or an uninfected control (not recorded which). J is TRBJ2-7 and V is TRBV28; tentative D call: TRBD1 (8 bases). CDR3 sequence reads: CASSSPGQGGYEQYF. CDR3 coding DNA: TGTGCCAGCAGTTCACCCGGACAGGGAGGGTACGAGCAGTACTTC.